Included here is one TCR beta chain sequence, with context. The antigen is unknown. The sample belongs to a study of memory CD4+ T cells and cytomegalovirus serostatus. About the study: Donors were healthy Belgian adults, 10 or so CMV seropositive and about two dozen seronegative. Findings and limits, study-wide: Suggested: most of the CMV-linked TCR signature lies in CD4+ memory cells. CMV serostatus prediction reached median AUC 0.95, or 0.91 with US-trained model.

The sort gate was single viable CD3+CD4+CD8-CD45RO+ cells for memory CD4+ T cells. CD4+ T cells were isolated by positive magnetic selection. CDR1 and CDR2 from the germline V gene are SGHRS and YFSETQ. J lost 0 bases, V lost 1 base, and 5 bases had no gene match. CDR3 length: 18 amino acids. Sequenced by immunoSEQ multiplex PCR; TCRdb stores in-frame clones only, minus some. The sample lists under 100,000 clones; roughly 80% were seen once. The chain couples TRBV5-1 to TRBJ2-2; TRBD2 matches 11 bases. Material: memory CD4+ T cells from blood. The sequence was collected from an adult in good health and CMV-seronegative. CDR3 sequence reads: CASSLKLAGATNTGELFF. The CDR3 DNA sequence: TGCGCCAGCAGCTTGAAACTAGCGGGGGCCACGAACACCGGGGAGCTGTTTTTT.